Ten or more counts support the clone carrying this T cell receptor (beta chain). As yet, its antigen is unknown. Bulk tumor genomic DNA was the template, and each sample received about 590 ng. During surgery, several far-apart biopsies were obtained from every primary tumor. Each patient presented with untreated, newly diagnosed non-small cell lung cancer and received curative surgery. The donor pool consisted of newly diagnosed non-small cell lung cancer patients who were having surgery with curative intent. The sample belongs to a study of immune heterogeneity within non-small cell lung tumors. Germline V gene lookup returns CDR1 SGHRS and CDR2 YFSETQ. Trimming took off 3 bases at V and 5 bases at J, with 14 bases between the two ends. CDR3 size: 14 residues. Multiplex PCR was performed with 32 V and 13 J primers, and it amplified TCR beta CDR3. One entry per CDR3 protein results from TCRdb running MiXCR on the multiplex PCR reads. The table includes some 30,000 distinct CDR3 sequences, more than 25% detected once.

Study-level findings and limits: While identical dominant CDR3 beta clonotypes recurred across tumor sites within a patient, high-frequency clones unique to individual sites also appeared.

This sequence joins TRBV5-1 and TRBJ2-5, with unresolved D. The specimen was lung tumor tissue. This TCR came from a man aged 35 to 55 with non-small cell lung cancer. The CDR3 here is CASSSNGRWETQYF. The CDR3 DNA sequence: TGCGCCAGCAGCTCCAACGGTAGATGGGAGACCCAGTACTTC.